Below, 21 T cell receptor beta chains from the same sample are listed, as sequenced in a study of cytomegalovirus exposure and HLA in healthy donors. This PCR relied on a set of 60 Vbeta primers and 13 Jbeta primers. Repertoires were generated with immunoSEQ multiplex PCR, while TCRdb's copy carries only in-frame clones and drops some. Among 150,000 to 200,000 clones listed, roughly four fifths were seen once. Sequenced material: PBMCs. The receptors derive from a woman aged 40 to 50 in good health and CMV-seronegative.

This CDR3 is CASSTSGTGNFVQYF. The CDR3 DNA follows: TGTGCCAGTAGTACCTCGGGGACAGGGAACTTCGTGCAGTACTTC. The V and J genes are TRBV19 and TRBJ2-7, with TRBD1 matching over 9 bases. This CDR3 has 15 residues. Germline assignment: CDR1 LNHDA and CDR2 SQIVND (reference sequence). Losses at the gene ends were 4 bases for V and 9 bases for J; bases not matched to a gene: 13.

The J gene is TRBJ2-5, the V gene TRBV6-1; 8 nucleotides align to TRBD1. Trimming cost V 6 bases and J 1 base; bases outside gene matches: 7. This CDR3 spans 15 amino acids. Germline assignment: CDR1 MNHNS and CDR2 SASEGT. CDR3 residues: CASRGGTGGQETQYF. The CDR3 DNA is TGTGCCAGCAGGGGGGGAACAGGGGGCCAAGAGACCCAGTACTTC.

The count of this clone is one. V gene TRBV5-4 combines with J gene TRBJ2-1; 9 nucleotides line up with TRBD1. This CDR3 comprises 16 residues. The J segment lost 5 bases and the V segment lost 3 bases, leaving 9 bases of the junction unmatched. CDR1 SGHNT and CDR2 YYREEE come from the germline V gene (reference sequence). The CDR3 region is CASSSRTGTGHNEQFF. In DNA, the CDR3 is TGTGCCAGCAGCTCTCGAACCGGGACAGGGCACAATGAGCAGTTCTTC.

The CDR3 region is CAWSGGRTDTQYF. CDR3 DNA sequence: TGTGCCTGGAGCGGGGGGAGGACAGATACGCAGTATTTT. The chain links TRBV30 to TRBJ2-3, with 7 bases lining up with TRBD2. V shed 3 bases, J shed 3 bases, and the junction held 3 bases outside the gene matches. Germline V gene sequence: CDR1 GTSNPN, CDR2 SVGIG (reference sequence). The CDR3 runs to 13 residues.

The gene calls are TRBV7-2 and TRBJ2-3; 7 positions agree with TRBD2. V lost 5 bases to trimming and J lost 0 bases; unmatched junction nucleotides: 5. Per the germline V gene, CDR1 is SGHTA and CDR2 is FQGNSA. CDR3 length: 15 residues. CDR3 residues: CASSRSSGSTDTQYF. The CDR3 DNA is TGTGCCAGCAGCCGCTCTAGCGGAAGCACAGATACGCAGTATTTT.

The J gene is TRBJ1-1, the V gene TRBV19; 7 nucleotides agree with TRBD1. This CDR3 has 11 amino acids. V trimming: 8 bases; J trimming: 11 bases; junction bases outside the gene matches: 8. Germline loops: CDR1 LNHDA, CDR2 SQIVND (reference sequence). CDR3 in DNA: TGTGCCAGTGAGAGGGGGCGCCGGGCTTTCTTT. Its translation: CASERGRRAFF.

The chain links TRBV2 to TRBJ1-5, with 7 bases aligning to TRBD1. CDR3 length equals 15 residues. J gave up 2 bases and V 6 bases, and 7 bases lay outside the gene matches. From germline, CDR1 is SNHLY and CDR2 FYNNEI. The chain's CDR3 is CASSLRQGGNQPQHF. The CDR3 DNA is TGTGCCAGCAGCCTCAGACAGGGCGGCAATCAGCCCCAGCATTTT.

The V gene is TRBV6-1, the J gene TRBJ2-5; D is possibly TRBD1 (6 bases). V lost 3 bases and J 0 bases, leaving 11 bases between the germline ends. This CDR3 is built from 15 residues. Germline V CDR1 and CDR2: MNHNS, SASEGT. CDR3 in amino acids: CASSDLGQNQETQYF. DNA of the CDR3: TGTGCCAGCAGTGACCTAGGACAGAACCAAGAGACCCAGTACTTC.

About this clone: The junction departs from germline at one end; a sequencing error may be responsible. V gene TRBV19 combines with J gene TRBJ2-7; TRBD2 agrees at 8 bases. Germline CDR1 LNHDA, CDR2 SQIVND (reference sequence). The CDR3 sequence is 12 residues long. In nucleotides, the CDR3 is TGTGCCAGTAGTTGGCGCGGGAGGCCACCGACCTTC. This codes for CASSWRGRPPTF.

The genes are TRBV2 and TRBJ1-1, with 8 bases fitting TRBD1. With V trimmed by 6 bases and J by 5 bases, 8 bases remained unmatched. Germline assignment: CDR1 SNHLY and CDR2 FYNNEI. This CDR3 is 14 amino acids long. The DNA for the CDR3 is TGTGCCAGCAGCTCAGGGGGCGCTTGGACTGAAGCTTTCTTT. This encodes CASSSGGAWTEAFF.

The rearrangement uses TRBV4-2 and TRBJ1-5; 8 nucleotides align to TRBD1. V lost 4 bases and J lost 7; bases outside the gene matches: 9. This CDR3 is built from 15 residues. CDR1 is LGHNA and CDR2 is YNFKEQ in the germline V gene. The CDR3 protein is CASSRAGTGDQPQHF. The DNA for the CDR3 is TGTGCCAGCAGCCGCGCCGGGACAGGCGACCAGCCCCAGCATTTT.

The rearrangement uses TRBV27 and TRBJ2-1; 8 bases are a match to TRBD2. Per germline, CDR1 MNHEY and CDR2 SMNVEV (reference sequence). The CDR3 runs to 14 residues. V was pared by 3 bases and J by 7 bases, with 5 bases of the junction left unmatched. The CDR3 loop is CASSLGTSRNEQFF. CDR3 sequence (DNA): TGTGCCAGCAGTTTGGGGACTAGTAGAAATGAGCAGTTCTTC.

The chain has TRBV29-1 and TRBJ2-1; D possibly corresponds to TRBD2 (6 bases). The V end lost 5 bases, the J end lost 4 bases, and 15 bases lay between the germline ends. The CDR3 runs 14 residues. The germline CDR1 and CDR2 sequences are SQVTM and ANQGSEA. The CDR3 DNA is TGCAGCGTTTATGGGGAGGCTAGTTACAATGAGCAGTTCTTC. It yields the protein CSVYGEASYNEQFF.

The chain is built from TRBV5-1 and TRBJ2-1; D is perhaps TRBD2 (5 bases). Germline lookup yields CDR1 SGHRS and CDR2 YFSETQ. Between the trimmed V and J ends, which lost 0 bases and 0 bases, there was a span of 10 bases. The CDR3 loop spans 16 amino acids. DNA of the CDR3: TGCGCCAGCAGCTTGGGAGCGGCGGCCTCCTACAATGAGCAGTTCTTC. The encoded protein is CASSLGAAASYNEQFF.

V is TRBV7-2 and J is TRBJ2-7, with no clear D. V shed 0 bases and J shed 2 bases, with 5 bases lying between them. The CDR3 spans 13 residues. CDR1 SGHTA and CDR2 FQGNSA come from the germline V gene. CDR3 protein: CASSLASAYEQYF. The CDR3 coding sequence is TGTGCCAGCAGCTTAGCGTCTGCCTACGAGCAGTACTTC.

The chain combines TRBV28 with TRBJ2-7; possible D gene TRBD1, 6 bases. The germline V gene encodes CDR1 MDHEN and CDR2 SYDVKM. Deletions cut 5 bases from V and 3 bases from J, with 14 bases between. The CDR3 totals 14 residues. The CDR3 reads CASSPNRGGYEQYF. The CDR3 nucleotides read TGTGCCAGCAGTCCTAATAGAGGGGGCTACGAGCAGTACTTC.

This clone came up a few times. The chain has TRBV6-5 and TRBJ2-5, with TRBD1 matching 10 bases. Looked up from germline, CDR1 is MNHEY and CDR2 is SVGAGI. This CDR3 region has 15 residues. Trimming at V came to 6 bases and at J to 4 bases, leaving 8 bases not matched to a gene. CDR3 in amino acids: CASREPGQGRETQYF. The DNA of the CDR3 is TGTGCCAGCAGGGAGCCGGGACAGGGGCGAGAGACCCAGTACTTC.

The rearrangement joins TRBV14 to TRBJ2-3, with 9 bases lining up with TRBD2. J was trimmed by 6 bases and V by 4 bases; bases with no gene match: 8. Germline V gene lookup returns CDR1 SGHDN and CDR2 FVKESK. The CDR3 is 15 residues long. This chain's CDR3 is CASSPTSGGGDTQYF. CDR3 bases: TGTGCCAGCAGCCCGACTAGCGGAGGAGGGGATACGCAGTATTTT.

Here the CDR3 DNA reads TGCAGCGTTTCAGGGGCGGCCACCGGGGAGCTGTTTTTT. The encoded protein is CSVSGAATGELFF. The chain employs TRBV29-1 and TRBJ2-2; tentative D call: TRBD1 (6 bases). This CDR3 has 13 amino acids. Trimming removed 5 bases at V and 4 bases at J, with 11 bases between. Per germline, CDR1 SQVTM and CDR2 ANQGSEA.

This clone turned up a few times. The DNA of the CDR3 is TGTGCCAGCAGGTCCAACAGGGGCCGAGATCAGCCCCAGCATTTT. Translating it yields CASRSNRGRDQPQHF. The chain employs TRBV28 and TRBJ1-5; TRBD1 agrees at 7 bases. CDR1 is MDHEN and CDR2 is SYDVKM in the germline V gene. This CDR3 is built from 15 residues. V lost 6 bases to trimming and J lost 5 bases; unmatched junction nucleotides: 10.

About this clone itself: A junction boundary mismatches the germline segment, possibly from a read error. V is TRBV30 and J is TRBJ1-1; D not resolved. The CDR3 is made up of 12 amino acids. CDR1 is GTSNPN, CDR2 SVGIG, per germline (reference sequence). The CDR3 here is CAWSLSRATRIF. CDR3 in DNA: TGTGCCTGGAGCCTGTCACGAGCCACGAGGATCTTT.